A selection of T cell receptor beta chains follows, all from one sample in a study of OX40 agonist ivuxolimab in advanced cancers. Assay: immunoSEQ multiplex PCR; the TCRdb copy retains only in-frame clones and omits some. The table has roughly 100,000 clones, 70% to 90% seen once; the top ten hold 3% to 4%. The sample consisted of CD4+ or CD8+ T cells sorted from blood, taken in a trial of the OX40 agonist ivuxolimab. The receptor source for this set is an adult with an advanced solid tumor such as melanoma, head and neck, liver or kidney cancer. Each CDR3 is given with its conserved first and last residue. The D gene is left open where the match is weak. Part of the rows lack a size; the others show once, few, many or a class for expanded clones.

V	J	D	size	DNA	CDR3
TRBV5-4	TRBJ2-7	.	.	TGTGCCAGCAGCCAAGATCTAGACGGATCCTACGAGCAGTACTTC	CASSQDLDGSYEQYF
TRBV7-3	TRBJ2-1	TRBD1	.	TGTGCCAGCAGCTTAATCGGGACAGGGAGGAATGAGCAGTTCTTC	CASSLIGTGRNEQFF
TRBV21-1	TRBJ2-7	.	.	TGTGCCAGCAGCATGGAGTACGAGCAGTACTTC	CASSMEYEQYF
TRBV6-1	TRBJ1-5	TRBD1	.	TGTGCCAGCTTCACCGGGACAGGGGGCAATCAGCCCCAGCATTTT	CASFTGTGGNQPQHF
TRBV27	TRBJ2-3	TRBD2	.	TGTGCCAGCAGATGGACTAGCGGCACAGATACGCAGTATTTT	CASRWTSGTDTQYF
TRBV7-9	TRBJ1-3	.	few	TGTGCCAGCAGCTTAGAGGCAGGCACCATATATTTT	CASSLEAGTIYF
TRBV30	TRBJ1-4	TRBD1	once	TGTGCCTGGAGTGCTTCCGGGACAGATGAAAAACTGTTTTTT	CAWSASGTDEKLFF
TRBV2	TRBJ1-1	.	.	TGTGCCAGCAAAGAGTTCACTGAAGCTTTCTTT	CASKEFTEAFF
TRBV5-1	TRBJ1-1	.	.	TGCGCCAGCCGAGAAGGGACTGAAGCTTTCTTT	CASREGTEAFF
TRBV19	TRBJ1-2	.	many	TGTGCCAGCGCACCGACGCACGGCTATGGCTACACCTTC	CASAPTHGYGYTF
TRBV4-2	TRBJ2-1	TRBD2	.	TGTGCCAGCAGCTTAGCGGGAGGAACCTACAATGAGCAGTTCTTC	CASSLAGGTYNEQFF
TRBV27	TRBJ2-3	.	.	TGTGCCAGCCACCCAGGCGGGGCGGCTGATACGCAGTATTTT	CASHPGGAADTQYF
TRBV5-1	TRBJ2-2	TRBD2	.	TGCGCCAGCAGACAGGCGGGAGAAGGGGAGCTGTTTTTT	CASRQAGEGELFF